This T cell receptor beta chain was identified in a study of T cells in Graves' hyperthyroidism and ophthalmopathy. Details on this clonotype: Its cognate antigen is unknown.

Trimming cost V 4 bases and J 8 bases; bases outside gene matches: 6. The V gene's germline CDR1 is SGHTA and CDR2 FQGTGA. The CDR3 has 13 amino acids. Amplification targeted TCR beta CDR3 regions from RNA transcripts. Initially, a first-round RT-PCR of the TCR CDR3 employed the HTBI primer set. TCRdb re-analysed the multiplex PCR reads in MiXCR, keeping a single row per CDR3 protein. The sample lists over 700,000 distinct CDR3 sequences, about a third seen once, with around 30% in the top ten. Stable Graves' hyperthyroidism denoted no ophthalmopathy progression over 18 months. Patients were excluded because of uncontrolled infection, other autoimmune disease, pregnancy or lactation. Whole-study results and caveats: Within blood appeared most thyroid clonotypes that had expanded above 0.001.

The sequencing input was blood. The receptor was isolated from a middle-aged woman with Graves' hyperthyroidism. V and J are TRBV7-3 and TRBJ1-2; the match to TRBD1 covers 8 bases. The DNA of the CDR3 is TGTGCCAGCAGCTCCAGGGGGCAGGGAGGCTACACCTTC. Its protein product is CASSSRGQGGYTF.